This T cell receptor (beta chain) was found in a study of blood T cell repertoires in COVID-19. As for the study in general: Donors in the United States, Italy and Spain gave samples during acute or convalescent COVID-19. The cDNA or gDNA used as material had been derived from T cells, B-cell-depleted T cells, or PBMCs.

Under the authors' procedure: Reference gene primer amplification gave estimated nucleated cell counts. Repertoires were generated with immunoSEQ multiplex PCR, while TCRdb's copy carries only in-frame clones and drops some. V, J and clone size are those of that table, while D and trimming were read from the DNA. The data contain roughly 100,000 clones, 87% of them seen just once; the ten biggest clones take up about 5.7%. The Seattle site enrolled patients during active infection and followed them longitudinally. The CDR3 totals 13 residues. The V gene's germline CDR1 is SNHLY and CDR2 FYNNEI. Trimming left V 1 base short and J 4 bases short, with 7 bases between.

The chain joins TRBV2 to TRBJ1-2; tentatively, D is TRBD1 (5 bases). The receptor was derived from a woman between 50 and 59 years old with COVID-19, enrolled during active disease. Material: peripheral blood. Here the CDR3 DNA reads TGTGCCAGCAGTGAAGGCAGGGCCTATGGCTACACCTTC. Encoded protein: CASSEGRAYGYTF. Looking up the rest from reference TRBV2 and TRBJ1-2 gives the full variable domain: EPEVTQTPSHQVTQMGQEVILRCVPISNHLYFYWYRQILGQKVEFLVSFYNNEISEKSEIFDDQFSVERPDGSNFTLKIRSTKLEDSAMYFCASSEGRAYGYTFGSGTRLTVV.